These 11 T cell receptor beta chains came from one sample sequenced in a study of T cell responses to AZD1222 COVID-19 vaccine. Assay: immunoSEQ multiplex PCR; the TCRdb copy retains only in-frame clones and omits some. The profile shows roughly 140,000 clones, around nine tenths of them singletons. The sequencing used peripheral blood, collected on day 0 of MenACWY control vaccination. Receptors originate from an adult in good health.

CDR3 DNA: TGTGCCTGGAGTGGAGGGAATTCACCCCTCCACTTT. Translation: CAWSGGNSPLHF. The V gene is TRBV30, the J gene TRBJ1-6; D gene unclear. CDR3 size: 12 residues. The V and J ends lost 1 base and 7 bases respectively, with 5 bases between them. The germline V gene encodes CDR1 GTSNPN and CDR2 SVGIG (reference sequence).

The V call is TRBV28, the J call TRBJ2-7; possible D gene TRBD2, 5 bases. The V gene lost 2 bases and the J gene lost 4 bases, with 6 bases spanning the gap. The CDR3 is 12 residues long. Germline assignment: CDR1 MDHEN and CDR2 SYDVKM. CDR3 sequence reads: CASSLKRYEQYF. CDR3 DNA: TGTGCCAGCAGTTTAAAGCGGTACGAGCAGTACTTC.

The V and J genes are TRBV20-1 and TRBJ1-1, with D uncertain. CDR1 DFQATT and CDR2 SNEGSKA come from the germline V gene (reference sequence). The CDR3 consists of 13 residues. V dropped 3 bases and J dropped 1 base, with 9 bases sitting between them. The CDR3 DNA follows: TGCAGTGCTAGTCCCCACAGGAACACTGAAGCTTTCTTT. As protein: CSASPHRNTEAFF.

The CDR3, as DNA: TGTGCCAGCAGCCAGGAAGACAGCTCCTACGAGCAGTACTTC. Amino acids: CASSQEDSSYEQYF. The chain joins TRBV13 to TRBJ2-7; D is perhaps TRBD1 (5 bases). This CDR3 is built from 14 residues. With 5 bases removed from V and 0 bases from J, the gap between germline ends came to 11 bases. The germline CDR1 and CDR2 sequences are PRHDT and FYEKMQ (reference sequence).

V usage is TRBV19 and J usage is TRBJ1-5, with TRBD1 matching 7 bases. The junction had 4 bases not matched to a gene; V was cut back by 5 bases and J by 3 bases. There are 14 residues in the CDR3. CDR1 and CDR2 (germline): LNHDA, SQIVND (reference sequence). Here the CDR3 reads CASSGTEYNQPQHF. The DNA for the CDR3 is TGTGCCAGTAGTGGGACAGAGTACAATCAGCCCCAGCATTTT. Combining the CDR3 with reference TRBV19 and TRBJ1-5 gives the whole variable domain DGGITQSPKYLFRKEGQNVTLSCEQNLNHDAMYWYRQDPGQGLRLIYYSQIVNDFQKGDIAEGYSVSREKKESFPLTVTSAQKNPTAFYLCASSGTEYNQPQHFGDGTRLSIL.

The chain links TRBV7-6 to TRBJ1-5; D remains unclear. The CDR3 totals 13 residues. Trimming removed 5 bases at V and 7 bases at J, with 12 bases between. CDR1 and CDR2 from the germline V gene are SGHVS and FNYEAQ. CDR3 DNA: TGTGCCAGCAGCCTAGAGGGCTCGCAGCCCCAGCATTTT. Translation gives CASSLEGSQPQHF. The complete variable domain, with remaining parts taken from reference TRBV7-6 and TRBJ1-5, reads GAGVSQSPRYKVTKRGQDVALRCDPISGHVSLYWYRQALGQGPEFLTYFNYEAQQDKSGLPNDRFSAERPEGSISTLTIQRTEQRDSAMYRCASSLEGSQPQHFGDGTRLSIL.

The table lists this clone with a count of one. This chain links TRBV6-5 with TRBJ1-1; no clear D. Trimming pared 5 bases from V and 0 bases from J, leaving 10 bases between. Germline V gene data show CDR1 as MNHEY and CDR2 as SVGAGI. The CDR3 is made up of 14 amino acids. CDR3 nucleotide sequence: TGTGCCAGCAGTCCCACAGATATGAACACTGAAGCTTTCTTT. Translated: CASSPTDMNTEAFF.

J is TRBJ2-5 and V is TRBV2; 14 nucleotides agree with TRBD2. V dropped 6 bases and J dropped 3; count of bases not matched to a gene: 3. Germline V gene lookup returns CDR1 SNHLY and CDR2 FYNNEI. CDR3 size: 15 residues. The CDR3 sequence: CASSWGLAGEETQYF. The DNA for the CDR3 is TGTGCCAGCAGCTGGGGACTAGCGGGGGAAGAGACCCAGTACTTC. Full variable domain (missing parts from reference TRBV2 and TRBJ2-5): EPEVTQTPSHQVTQMGQEVILRCVPISNHLYFYWYRQILGQKVEFLVSFYNNEISEKSEIFDDQFSVERPDGSNFTLKIRSTKLEDSAMYFCASSWGLAGEETQYFGPGTRLLVL.

This chain connects TRBV7-2 to TRBJ1-5; TRBD1 matches 11 bases. The trim removed 5 bases at V and 0 bases at J, leaving 3 bases unmatched. CDR1 and CDR2 from the germline V gene are SGHTA and FQGNSA. The CDR3 spans 16 residues. CDR3 residues: CASSTGTGGSNQPQHF. DNA of the CDR3: TGTGCCAGCAGCACCGGGACAGGGGGTAGCAATCAGCCCCAGCATTTT.

This clone was recorded once. This sequence joins TRBV20-1 and TRBJ2-2; TRBD2 aligns across 15 bases. The CDR3 has 17 amino acids. CDR1 is DFQATT, CDR2 SNEGSKA, per germline (reference sequence). Trimming cost V 6 bases and J 2 bases; bases outside gene matches: 7. CDR3 DNA: TGCAGTGCGAGTACGGGACTAGCGGGAGGCAACACCGGGGAGCTGTTTTTT. Encoded protein: CSASTGLAGGNTGELFF.

This chain links TRBV5-1 with TRBJ2-2, with D possibly being TRBD1 or TRBD2 (6 bases each). The germline V gene encodes CDR1 SGHRS and CDR2 YFSETQ. This CDR3 region has 17 residues. V was shortened by 3 bases and J by 6 bases, with 21 bases between the two germline ends. CDR3 DNA sequence: TGCGCCAGCAGCTGGGACCGCCTTGTGGGGGGCTCCGGGGAGCTGTTTTTT. Amino acids: CASSWDRLVGGSGELFF.